The next 10 T cell receptor beta chains were all read from a single sample in a study of T cells in Graves' hyperthyroidism and ophthalmopathy. The TCR beta CDR3 regions underwent amplification using RNA transcripts as the source. First-round RT-PCR of the TCR CDR3 relied on the HTBI primer set. TCRdb fed the multiplex PCR reads into MiXCR, producing one record per CDR3 protein. The sample includes approximately 490,000 distinct CDR3 sequences, less than 25% seen only once; the top ten take around 54%. The sequenced sample consisted of blood. These receptors were taken from a woman between 65 and 79 years old with Graves' ophthalmopathy.

The rearrangement joins TRBV20-1 to TRBJ2-5, with D unresolved. CDR1 and CDR2 from the germline V gene are DFQATT and SNEGSKA (reference sequence). The CDR3 runs to 10 residues. V was pared by 6 bases and J by 5 bases, with 7 bases between. In DNA form, the CDR3 reads TGCAGTGCAATGTGGGAGACCCAGTACTTC. Encoded protein: CSAMWETQYF.

This clonotype was seen many times. The rearrangement uses TRBV28 and TRBJ2-5, with TRBD2 identical over 7 bases. J gave up 8 bases and V 7 bases, and 7 bases lay outside the gene matches. The germline CDR1 and CDR2 sequences are MDHEN and SYDVKM. The CDR3 runs 12 residues. The DNA for the CDR3 is TGTGCCAGCAAAACCGGGACTATCACCCAGTACTTC. Amino acid sequence: CASKTGTITQYF. The full variable domain, completed using reference TRBV28 and TRBJ2-5, is DVKVTQSSRYLVKRTGEKVFLECVQDMDHENMFWYRQDPGLGLRLIYFSYDVKMKEKGDIPEGYSVSREKKERFSLILESASTNQTSMYLCASKTGTITQYFGPGTRLLVL.

The rearrangement links TRBV27 to TRBJ2-7, with D maybe TRBD1 (6 bases). The germline CDR1 and CDR2 sequences are MNHEY and SMNVEV (reference sequence). The CDR3 runs 15 residues. Trimming removed 4 bases from V and 5 bases from J, with 18 bases in between. The CDR3 spells CASSSLPRGINEQYF. The CDR3 DNA reads as TGTGCCAGCAGTTCTCTCCCCAGGGGTATCAACGAGCAGTACTTC.

The chain carries TRBV12-3 or TRBV12-4 and TRBJ2-6; 8 bases map to TRBD1. The CDR3 is 17 amino acids. The ends lost 3 bases at V and 2 bases at J; junction bases unmatched: 6. In DNA, the CDR3 is TGTGCCAGCAGTTTTGTCAGGGGGCTTACTGGGGCCAACGTCCTGACTTTC. As protein: CASSFVRGLTGANVLTF.

The chain couples TRBV12-3 or TRBV12-4 to TRBJ2-7; 8 nucleotides match TRBD2. Trimming removed 3 bases from V and 3 bases from J; junction bases left unmatched: 10. CDR3 length equals 16 residues. This CDR3 is CASSFIAGGTYYEQYF. CDR3 DNA: TGTGCCAGCAGTTTCATTGCGGGAGGCACATACTACGAGCAGTACTTC.

V and J are TRBV6-7 and TRBJ2-7; 10 bases are a match to TRBD1. TRBV6-7 is designated an ORF whose function remains uncertain. After removal of 7 bases from V and 4 bases from J, the junction contained 16 bases not matched to a gene. The CDR3 consists of 17 residues. The DNA for the CDR3 is TGTGCCAGCACCTTCCGATCGGGACAGGGGTTAAGATACGAGCAGTACTTC. Translated, it gives CASTFRSGQGLRYEQYF.

This chain links TRBV2 with TRBJ2-5; 8 positions match TRBD2. The V gene's germline CDR1 is SNHLY and CDR2 FYNNEI. The CDR3 length is 17 residues. Germline trimming cut 7 bases from V and 5 bases from J; bases unmatched to any gene: 18. The CDR3 nucleotides read TGTGCCAGCAAACGGAAGACTAGCGAATCAAGGGGGGAGACCCAGTACTTC. Translating gives CASKRKTSESRGETQYF.

This sequence joins TRBV9 and TRBJ2-2; D may be TRBD1 (5 bases). Germline V CDR1 and CDR2: SGDLS, YYNGEE. This CDR3 has 15 amino acids. V was cut by 4 bases and J by 0 bases, with 10 bases left in between. CDR3 sequence: CASSTQGSNTGELFF. The CDR3 DNA reads as TGTGCCAGCAGCACTCAGGGTTCGAACACCGGGGAGCTGTTTTTT.

The genes are TRBV19 and TRBJ2-3; 10 bases line up with TRBD2. The trim removed 5 bases at V and 4 bases at J, leaving 3 bases unmatched. Germline-derived CDR1 and CDR2 are LNHDA and SQIVND (reference sequence). The CDR3 has 14 amino acids. This chain's CDR3 is CASSPSGRSDTQYF. The CDR3 region has the DNA TGTGCCAGTAGTCCTAGCGGGAGATCAGATACGCAGTATTTT. The entire variable domain, with the rest obtained from reference TRBV19 and TRBJ2-3, is as follows: DGGITQSPKYLFRKEGQNVTLSCEQNLNHDAMYWYRQDPGQGLRLIYYSQIVNDFQKGDIAEGYSVSREKKESFPLTVTSAQKNPTAFYLCASSPSGRSDTQYFGPGTRLTVL.

The sample holds many counts of this clonotype. This chain links TRBV3-1 with TRBJ2-5; 8 nucleotides align to TRBD2. J was trimmed by 1 base and V by 4 bases; bases with no gene match: 2. CDR3 size: 14 residues. CDR1 is LGHDT and CDR2 is YNNKEL in the germline V gene (reference sequence). CDR3 loop: CASSPTSGQETQYF. For the CDR3, the DNA is TGTGCCAGCAGCCCTACTAGCGGCCAAGAGACCCAGTACTTC.